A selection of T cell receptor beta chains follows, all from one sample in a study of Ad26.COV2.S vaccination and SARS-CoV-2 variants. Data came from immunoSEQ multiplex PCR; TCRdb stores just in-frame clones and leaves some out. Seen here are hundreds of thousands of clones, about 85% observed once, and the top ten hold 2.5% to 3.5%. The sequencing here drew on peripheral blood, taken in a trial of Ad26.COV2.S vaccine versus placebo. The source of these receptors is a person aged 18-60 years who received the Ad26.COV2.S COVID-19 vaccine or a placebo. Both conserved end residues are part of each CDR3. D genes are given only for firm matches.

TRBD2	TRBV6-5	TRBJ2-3	TGTGCCAGCAGTTACAGCGGGGGGTCAGATACGCAGTATTTT	CASSYSGGSDTQYF
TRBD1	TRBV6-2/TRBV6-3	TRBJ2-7	TGTGCCAGCAGTTCCGGGACAGGGGGGTTTAAAGGCGAGCAGTACTTC	CASSSGTGGFKGEQYF
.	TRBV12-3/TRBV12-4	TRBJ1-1	TGTGCCAGCAGCCCAGGGGTGAACACTGAAGCTTTCTTT	CASSPGVNTEAFF
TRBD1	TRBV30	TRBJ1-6	TGTGCTTCCGCGGCGGGACAGGGAAATTCACCCCTCCACTTT	CASAAGQGNSPLHF
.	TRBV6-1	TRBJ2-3	TGTGCCAGCAGTGAATGGGCCCCGGATACGCAGTATTTT	CASSEWAPDTQYF
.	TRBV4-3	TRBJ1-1	TGCGCCAGCAGCCAAGACGCGGGGGGCACTGAAGCTTTCTTT	CASSQDAGGTEAFF
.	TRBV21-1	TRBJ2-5	TGTGCCAGCAGCAAAGTTTCCAGGGAATCCGAGACCCAGTACTTC	CASSKVSRESETQYF
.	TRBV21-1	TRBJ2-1	TGTGCCAGCAGCAAGAGCGCAGAGACTTGGACCATCGATGAGCAGTTCTTC	CASSKSAETWTIDEQFF
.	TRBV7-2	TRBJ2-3	TGTGCCAGCACCCTGGGTGCTTTGGATACGCAGTATTTT	CASTLGALDTQYF
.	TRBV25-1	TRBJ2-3	TGTGCCAGCAGTGACCCCGGATGGGCCGGCGGCACAGATACGCAGTATTTT	CASSDPGWAGGTDTQYF
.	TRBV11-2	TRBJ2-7	TGTGCCAGCAGCTTAGGCGACTCCTACGAGCAGTACTTC	CASSLGDSYEQYF